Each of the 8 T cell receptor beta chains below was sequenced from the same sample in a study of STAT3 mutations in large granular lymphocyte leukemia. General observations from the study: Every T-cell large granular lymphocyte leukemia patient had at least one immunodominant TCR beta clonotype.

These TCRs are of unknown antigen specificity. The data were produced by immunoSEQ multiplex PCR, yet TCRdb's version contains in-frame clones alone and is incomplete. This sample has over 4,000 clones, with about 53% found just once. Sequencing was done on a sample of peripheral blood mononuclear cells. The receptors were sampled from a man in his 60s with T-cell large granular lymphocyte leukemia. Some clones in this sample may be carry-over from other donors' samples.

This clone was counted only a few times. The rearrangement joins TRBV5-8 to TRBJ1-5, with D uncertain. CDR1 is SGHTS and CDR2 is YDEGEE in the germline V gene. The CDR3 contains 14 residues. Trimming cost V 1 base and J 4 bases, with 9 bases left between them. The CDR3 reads CASSLFRSNQPQHF. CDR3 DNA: TGTGCCAGCAGCTTGTTCAGGTCGAATCAGCCCCAGCATTTT.

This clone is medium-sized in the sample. As DNA, the CDR3 is TGTGCCAGCAGGGCAGGGGGAGAGCAGTACGTC. Residues: CASRAGGEQYV. The chain couples TRBV6-6 to TRBJ2-7; the match to TRBD1 covers 7 bases. The V segment lost 6 bases and the J segment 7 bases; nucleotides outside the gene matches: 3. The V gene's germline CDR1 is MNHNY and CDR2 SVGAGI (reference sequence). This CDR3 spans 11 amino acids.

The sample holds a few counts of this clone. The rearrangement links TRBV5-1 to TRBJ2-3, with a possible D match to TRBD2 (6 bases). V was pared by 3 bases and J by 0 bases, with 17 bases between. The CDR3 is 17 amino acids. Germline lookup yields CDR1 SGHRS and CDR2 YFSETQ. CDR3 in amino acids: CASSSASGGVSTDTQYF. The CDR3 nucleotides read TGCGCCAGCAGCTCCGCGTCCGGGGGAGTGAGCACAGATACGCAGTATTTT.

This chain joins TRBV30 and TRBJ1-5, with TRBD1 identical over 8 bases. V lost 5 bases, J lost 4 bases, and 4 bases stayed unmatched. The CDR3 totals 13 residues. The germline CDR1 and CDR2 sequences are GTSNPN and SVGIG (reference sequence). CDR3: CAWAGGRNQPQHF. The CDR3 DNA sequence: TGTGCCTGGGCAGGGGGCAGAAATCAGCCCCAGCATTTT.

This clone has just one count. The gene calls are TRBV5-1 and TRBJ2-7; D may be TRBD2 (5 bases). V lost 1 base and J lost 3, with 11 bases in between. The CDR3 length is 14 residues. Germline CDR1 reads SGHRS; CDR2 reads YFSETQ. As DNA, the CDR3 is TGCGCCAGCAGCTTGTTCACGGGAAACTACGAGCAGTACTTC. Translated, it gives CASSLFTGNYEQYF.

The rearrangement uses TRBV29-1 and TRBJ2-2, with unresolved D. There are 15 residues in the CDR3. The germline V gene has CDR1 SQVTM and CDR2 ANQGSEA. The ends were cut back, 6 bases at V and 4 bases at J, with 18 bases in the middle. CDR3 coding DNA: TGCAGCGTCGAAAGCCCGGCAACCCCCACCGGGGAGCTGTTTTTT. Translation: CSVESPATPTGELFF.

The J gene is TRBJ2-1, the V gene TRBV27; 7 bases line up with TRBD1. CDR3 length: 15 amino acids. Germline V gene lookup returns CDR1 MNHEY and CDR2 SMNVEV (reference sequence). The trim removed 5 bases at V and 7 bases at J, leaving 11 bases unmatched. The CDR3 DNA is TGTGCCAGCAGTACCCGACAGGGTGGGGAAAATGAGCAGTTCTTC. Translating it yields CASSTRQGGENEQFF.

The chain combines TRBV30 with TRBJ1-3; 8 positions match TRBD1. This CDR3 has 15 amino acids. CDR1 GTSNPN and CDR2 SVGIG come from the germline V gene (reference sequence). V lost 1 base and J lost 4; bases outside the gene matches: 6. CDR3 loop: CAWSGNRDRGNTIYF. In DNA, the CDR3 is TGTGCCTGGAGTGGAAACCGGGACAGGGGAAACACCATATATTTT.